Listed here are 23 T cell receptor beta chains from one sample, sequenced in a study of beta chain features in type 1 diabetes. Expressed TCRB transcripts were sequenced because the isolated RNA had all been reverse transcribed beforehand. The protocol was immunoSEQ multiplex PCR, while the TCRdb copy is restricted to in-frame clones and leaves out a portion. This table holds roughly 150,000 clones, around 10% found once. Sequenced sample: central memory CD4+ T cells from blood. These TCRs come from a man aged 18 to 30 in good health.

This clone has just a few counts. This chain joins TRBV29-1 and TRBJ1-1; TRBD1 might be the D (5 bases). The CDR3 consists of 12 residues. The germline V gene has CDR1 SQVTM and CDR2 ANQGSEA. Trimming left V 4 bases short and J 5 bases short, with 11 bases between. The CDR3 coding sequence is TGCAGCGTTGTGGAAGGGGCTACTGAAGCTTTCTTT. It encodes CSVVEGATEAFF.

This clone was counted many times. The rearrangement uses TRBV5-1 and TRBJ2-3; D is unclear. There are 14 residues in the CDR3. Germline values: CDR1 SGHRS, CDR2 YFSETQ. The V and J ends lost 3 bases and 2 bases respectively, with 10 bases between them. CDR3 sequence reads: CASSSARVTDTQYF. DNA for the CDR3: TGCGCCAGCAGCTCCGCAAGGGTCACAGATACGCAGTATTTT.

This clone has a handful of counts. This chain links TRBV28 with TRBJ2-1; unclear D gene. Germline values: CDR1 MDHEN, CDR2 SYDVKM. V was pared by 7 bases and J by 0 bases, with 4 bases between. CDR3 length: 12 amino acids. In DNA, the CDR3 is TGTGCCAGCAAGGGCTCCTACAATGAGCAGTTCTTC. Translation: CASKGSYNEQFF.

This clone appeared a few times. J is TRBJ2-1 and V is TRBV29-1; 7 nucleotides line up with TRBD1. The germline V gene has CDR1 SQVTM and CDR2 ANQGSEA. The CDR3 has 13 residues. J was trimmed by 5 bases and V by 6 bases; bases with no gene match: 7. CDR3 loop: CSVTRTGNNEQFF. The CDR3 nucleotides are TGCAGCGTCACTAGGACAGGTAACAATGAGCAGTTCTTC.

The table lists this clone with a few counts. The CDR3 sequence: CASSVGTSSSTDTQYF. As DNA, the CDR3 is TGTGCCAGCAGCGTGGGGACTAGCTCTAGCACAGATACGCAGTATTTT. The rearrangement joins TRBV9 to TRBJ2-3; 9 nucleotides match TRBD2. Germline-derived CDR1 and CDR2 are SGDLS and YYNGEE. J gave up 0 bases and V 2 bases, and 4 bases lay outside the gene matches. The CDR3 has 16 amino acids. Full variable domain (rest looked up from reference TRBV9 and TRBJ2-3): DSGVTQTPKHLITATGQRVTLRCSPRSGDLSVYWYQQSLDQGLQFLIQYYNGEERAKGNILERFSAQQFPDLHSELNLSSLELGDSALYFCASSVGTSSSTDTQYFGPGTRLTVL.

This chain joins TRBV6-5 and TRBJ2-4; TRBD2 is a possible D gene (6 bases). Trimming took 6 bases from V and 4 from J, leaving 13 bases between them. The germline CDR1 and CDR2 sequences are MNHEY and SVGAGI. This CDR3 spans 14 amino acids. CDR3 sequence (DNA): TGTGCCAGCAGCCGCGGGACGGGGAAAAACATTCAGTACTTC. It codes for CASSRGTGKNIQYF.

The chain couples TRBV7-2 to TRBJ2-7, with TRBD2 matching over 7 bases. J was trimmed by 2 bases and V by 8 bases; bases with no gene match: 12. This CDR3 has 15 amino acids. CDR1 is SGHTA, CDR2 FQGNSA, per germline. CDR3 amino acids: CASLPGGEGAYEQYF. CDR3 bases: TGTGCCAGCCTCCCCGGAGGGGAGGGCGCCTACGAGCAGTACTTC.

The chain joins TRBV18 to TRBJ2-5, with TRBD1 identical over 11 bases. CDR1 and CDR2 (germline): KGHSH, LQKENI. The CDR3 is 14 residues long. Trimming at V came to 7 bases and at J to 5 bases, leaving 6 bases not matched to a gene. The CDR3 region is CASYRDRGAETQYF. The CDR3 DNA reads TGTGCCAGCTATCGGGACAGGGGGGCGGAGACCCAGTACTTC.

The genes are TRBV27 and TRBJ2-4; no clear D gene. Germline V gene data show CDR1 as MNHEY and CDR2 as SMNVEV (reference sequence). Trimming cost V 3 bases and J 9 bases, with 6 bases left between them. CDR3 length: 11 residues. For the CDR3, the DNA is TGTGCCAGCAGTTTTAATGGCATTCAGTACTTC. Translated: CASSFNGIQYF.

The rearrangement joins TRBV6-5 to TRBJ2-1, with D possibly matching TRBD2 (5 bases). This CDR3 contains 12 residues. Germline V gene data show CDR1 as MNHEY and CDR2 as SVGAGI. Deletions cut 5 bases from V and 14 bases from J, with 16 bases between. CDR3 sequence reads: CASSENFWEKFF. CDR3 nucleotide sequence: TGTGCCAGCAGTGAGAACTTCTGGGAGAAGTTCTTC.

This clone was observed a handful of times. The chain combines TRBV29-1 with TRBJ2-5, with D perhaps matching TRBD2 (5 bases). This CDR3 region has 12 residues. Trimming removed 5 bases at V and 3 bases at J, with 10 bases between. Germline loops: CDR1 SQVTM, CDR2 ANQGSEA. The CDR3 reads CSVSLEEETQYF. In DNA, the CDR3 is TGCAGCGTTTCACTAGAGGAAGAGACCCAGTACTTC. The whole variable domain, remainder taken from reference TRBV29-1 and TRBJ2-5, is SAVISQKPSRDICQRGTSLTIQCQVDSQVTMMFWYRQQPGQSLTLIATANQGSEATYESGFVIDKFPISRPNLTFSTLTVSNMSPEDSSIYLCSVSLEEETQYFGPGTRLLVL.

The rearrangement joins TRBV7-9 to TRBJ2-5, with D unresolved. V was pared by 0 bases and J by 1 base, with 3 bases between. The CDR3 has 13 residues. CDR1 and CDR2 (germline): SEHNR, FQNEAQ (reference sequence). CDR3 coding DNA: TGTGCCAGCAGCTTAGCGTCCCAAGAGACCCAGTACTTC. This gives the protein CASSLASQETQYF.

This sequence joins TRBV12-5 and TRBJ2-3; TRBD1 matches at 7 bases. Germline V gives CDR1 LGHNT, CDR2 FRNRAP. J lost 1 base, V lost 7 bases, and 5 bases had no gene match. There are 14 residues in the CDR3. The CDR3 DNA is TGTGCTAGTGTCCGAGACAGGGGCACAGATACGCAGTATTTT. Translated, it gives CASVRDRGTDTQYF.

This clone showed up just a few times. The CDR3 DNA follows: TGCAGCGTTGGGGGACAGGGGTTGTACGAGCAGTACTTC. Its protein product is CSVGGQGLYEQYF. The V call is TRBV29-1, the J call TRBJ2-7, with 10 bases lining up with TRBD1. The CDR3 has 13 amino acids. The germline V gene has CDR1 SQVTM and CDR2 ANQGSEA. Trimming removed 4 bases from V and 4 bases from J; junction bases left unmatched: 4.

This clone was counted between two and nine times. The rearrangement joins TRBV7-2 to TRBJ2-7; D ambiguous. CDR1 SGHTA and CDR2 FQGNSA come from the germline V gene. The CDR3 sequence is 14 residues long. Trimming took 4 bases from V and 2 from J, leaving 12 bases between them. CDR3 residues: CASSSRTVAYEQYF. The CDR3, as DNA: TGTGCCAGCAGCTCGCGGACCGTCGCCTACGAGCAGTACTTC.

A single count supports this clone. CDR3 sequence reads: CASRKAYNEQFF. The CDR3 DNA reads as TGTGCCAGCAGAAAAGCGTACAATGAGCAGTTCTTC. This chain links TRBV6-1 with TRBJ2-1; no clear D. The CDR3 contains 12 residues. Between the trimmed V and J ends, which lost 6 bases and 4 bases, there was a span of 7 bases. The germline CDR1 and CDR2 sequences are MNHNS and SASEGT.

This clone was seen more than once but under ten times. This rearrangement joins TRBV4-2 to TRBJ2-5; 7 bases fit TRBD2. CDR3 length: 13 amino acids. CDR1 and CDR2 from the germline V gene are LGHNA and YNFKEQ. The J segment lost 0 bases and the V segment lost 8 bases, leaving 3 bases of the junction unmatched. The CDR3 sequence: CASAAGNQETQYF. In DNA, the CDR3 is TGTGCCAGCGCAGCGGGGAACCAAGAGACCCAGTACTTC.

This clone was seen a handful of times. This chain connects TRBV9 to TRBJ2-6; 7 bases agree with TRBD1. The CDR3 runs to 18 residues. The V gene's germline CDR1 is SGDLS and CDR2 YYNGEE. V shed 3 bases, J shed 0 bases, and the junction held 9 bases outside the gene matches. CDR3 sequence: CASSEGARPYSGANVLTF. The CDR3 nucleotides read TGTGCCAGCAGCGAGGGGGCGCGCCCTTACTCTGGGGCCAACGTCCTGACTTTC.

This clone was detected a few times. V is TRBV28 and J is TRBJ2-3; 10 bases are shared with TRBD2. V shed 5 bases, J shed 2 bases, and the junction held 7 bases outside the gene matches. The CDR3 sequence is 16 residues long. CDR1 is MDHEN and CDR2 is SYDVKM in the germline V gene. The CDR3 here is CASSHPSGGDTDTQYF. CDR3 DNA sequence: TGTGCCAGCAGTCACCCTAGCGGGGGTGACACAGATACGCAGTATTTT.

The J gene is TRBJ2-7, the V gene TRBV5-6; 7 positions agree with TRBD1. Germline loops: CDR1 SGHDT, CDR2 YYEEEE. The V gene end was trimmed by 5 bases and the J gene end by 5 bases; junction bases not matched to a gene: 7. CDR3 length: 13 amino acids. CDR3 in DNA: TGTGCCAGCAGTCCCGACAGGGTCGACGAGCAGTACTTC. Encoded protein: CASSPDRVDEQYF.

This chain uses TRBV5-4 with TRBJ2-5; possible D gene TRBD2, 6 bases. CDR3 length: 14 residues. The germline V and J ends were trimmed by 4 bases and 2 bases, with 12 bases remaining between them. The germline CDR1 and CDR2 sequences are SGHNT and YYREEE (reference sequence). The CDR3 loop is CASSPSREQETQYF. As DNA, the CDR3 is TGTGCCAGCAGCCCTAGCCGGGAGCAAGAGACCCAGTACTTC.

This chain links TRBV30 with TRBJ1-4, with 7 bases identical to TRBD1. CDR1 and CDR2 (germline): GTSNPN, SVGIG (reference sequence). The CDR3 spans 14 residues. V shed 6 bases, J shed 5 bases, and the junction held 9 bases outside the gene matches. CDR3 bases: TGTGCCTGCCCCCAGGGGGGCTTAAATGAAAAACTGTTTTTT. It encodes CACPQGGLNEKLFF.

This clone was counted ten times or more. This chain joins TRBV7-3 and TRBJ2-3, with 11 positions matching TRBD2. CDR3 length equals 17 residues. Germline V CDR1 and CDR2: SGHTA, FQGTGA. Trimming took 2 bases from V and 5 from J; bases not matched to a gene: 9. The CDR3 sequence is CASSLSPTSGRKDTQYF. CDR3 DNA sequence: TGTGCCAGCAGCTTATCCCCCACTAGCGGGAGAAAAGATACGCAGTATTTT.